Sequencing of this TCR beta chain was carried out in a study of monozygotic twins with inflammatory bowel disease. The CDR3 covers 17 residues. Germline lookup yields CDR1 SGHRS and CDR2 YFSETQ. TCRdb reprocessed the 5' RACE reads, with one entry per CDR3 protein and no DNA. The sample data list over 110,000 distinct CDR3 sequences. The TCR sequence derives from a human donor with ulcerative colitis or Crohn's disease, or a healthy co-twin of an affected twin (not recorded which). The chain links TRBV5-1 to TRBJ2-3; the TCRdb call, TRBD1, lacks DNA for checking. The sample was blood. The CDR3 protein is CASSLVFGGDRGDTQYF.